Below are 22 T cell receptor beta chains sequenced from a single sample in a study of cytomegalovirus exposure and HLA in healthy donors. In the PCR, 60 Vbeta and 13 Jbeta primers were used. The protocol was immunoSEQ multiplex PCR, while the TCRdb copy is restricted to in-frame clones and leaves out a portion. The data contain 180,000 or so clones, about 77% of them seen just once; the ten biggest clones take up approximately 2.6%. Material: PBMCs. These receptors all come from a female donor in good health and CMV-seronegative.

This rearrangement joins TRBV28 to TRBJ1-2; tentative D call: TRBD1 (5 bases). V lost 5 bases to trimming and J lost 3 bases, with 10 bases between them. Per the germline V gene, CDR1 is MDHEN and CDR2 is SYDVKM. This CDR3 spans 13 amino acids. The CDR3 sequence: CASSLRGDYGYTF. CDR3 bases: TGTGCCAGCAGTCTGCGGGGCGACTATGGCTACACCTTC.

CDR3 DNA: TGTGCCAGTAGTATAGATCTAACAGCCTTTGAAGCTTTCTTT. Its protein product is CASSIDLTAFEAFF. This chain connects TRBV19 to TRBJ1-1; no clear D gene. The germline CDR1 and CDR2 sequences are LNHDA and SQIVND (reference sequence). V was shortened by 0 bases and J by 7 bases, with 12 bases between the two germline ends. This CDR3 contains 14 residues.

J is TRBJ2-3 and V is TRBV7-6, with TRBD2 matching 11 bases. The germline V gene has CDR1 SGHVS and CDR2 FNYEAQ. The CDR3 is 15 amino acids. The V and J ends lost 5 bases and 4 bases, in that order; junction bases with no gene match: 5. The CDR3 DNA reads TGTGCCAGCAGCGTTAGCGGGGGGGACGCAGATACGCAGTATTTT. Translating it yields CASSVSGGDADTQYF.

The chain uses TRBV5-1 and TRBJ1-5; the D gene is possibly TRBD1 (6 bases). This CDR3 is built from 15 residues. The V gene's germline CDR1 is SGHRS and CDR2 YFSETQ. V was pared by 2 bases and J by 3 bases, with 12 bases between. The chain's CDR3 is CASSLQGKVNQPQHF. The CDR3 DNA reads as TGCGCCAGCAGCTTACAGGGTAAGGTCAATCAGCCCCAGCATTTT.

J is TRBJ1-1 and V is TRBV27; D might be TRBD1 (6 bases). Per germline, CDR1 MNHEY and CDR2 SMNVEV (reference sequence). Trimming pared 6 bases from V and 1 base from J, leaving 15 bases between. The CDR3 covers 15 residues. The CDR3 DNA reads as TGTGCCAGCAGCATTACGGGACACCCGAACACTGAAGCTTTCTTT. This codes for CASSITGHPNTEAFF.

The CDR3, as DNA: TGTGCCAGTAGACTCGGGGGGAACACCGGGGAGCTGTTTTTT. It codes for CASRLGGNTGELFF. This rearrangement joins TRBV19 to TRBJ2-2; D is perhaps TRBD2 (6 bases). The CDR3 consists of 14 residues. Germline V gene data show CDR1 as LNHDA and CDR2 as SQIVND (reference sequence). Trimming took 6 bases from V and 1 from J, leaving 9 bases between them. The full variable domain, rest sourced from reference TRBV19 and TRBJ2-2, is DGGITQSPKYLFRKEGQNVTLSCEQNLNHDAMYWYRQDPGQGLRLIYYSQIVNDFQKGDIAEGYSVSREKKESFPLTVTSAQKNPTAFYLCASRLGGNTGELFFGEGSRLTVL.

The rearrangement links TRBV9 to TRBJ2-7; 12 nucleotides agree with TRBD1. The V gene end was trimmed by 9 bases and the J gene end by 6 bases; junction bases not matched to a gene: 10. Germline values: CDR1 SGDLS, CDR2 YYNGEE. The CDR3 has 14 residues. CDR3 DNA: TGTGCCATCTCCATCCGGGACAGGGGGCTCGAGCAGTACTTC. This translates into CAISIRDRGLEQYF.

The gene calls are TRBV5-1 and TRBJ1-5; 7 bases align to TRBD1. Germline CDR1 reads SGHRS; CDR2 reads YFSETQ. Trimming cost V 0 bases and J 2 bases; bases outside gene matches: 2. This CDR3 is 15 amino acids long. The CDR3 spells CASSLDRGGNQPQHF. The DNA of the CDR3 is TGCGCCAGCAGCTTGGACAGGGGAGGCAATCAGCCCCAGCATTTT.

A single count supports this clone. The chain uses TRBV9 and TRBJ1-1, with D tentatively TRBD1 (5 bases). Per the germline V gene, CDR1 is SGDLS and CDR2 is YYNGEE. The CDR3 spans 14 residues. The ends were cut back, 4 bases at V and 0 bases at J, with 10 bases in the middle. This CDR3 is CASSPGGMNTEAFF. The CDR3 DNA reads TGTGCCAGCAGCCCCGGGGGTATGAACACTGAAGCTTTCTTT.

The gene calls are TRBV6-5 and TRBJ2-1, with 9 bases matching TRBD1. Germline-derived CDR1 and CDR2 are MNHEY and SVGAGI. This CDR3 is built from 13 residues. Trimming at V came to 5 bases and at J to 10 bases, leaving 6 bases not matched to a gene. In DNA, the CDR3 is TGTGCCAGCAGTACAGGGGGCCTGGGGGAGCAGTTCTTC. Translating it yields CASSTGGLGEQFF.

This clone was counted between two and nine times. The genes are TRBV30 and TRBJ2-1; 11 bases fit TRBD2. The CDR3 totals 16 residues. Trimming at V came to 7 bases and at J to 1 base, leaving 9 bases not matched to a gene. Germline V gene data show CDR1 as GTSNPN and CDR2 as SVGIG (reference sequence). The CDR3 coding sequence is TGTGCCTCGGATGCTAGCGGGAGGAGGTCCTACAATGAGCAGTTCTTC. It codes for CASDASGRRSYNEQFF.

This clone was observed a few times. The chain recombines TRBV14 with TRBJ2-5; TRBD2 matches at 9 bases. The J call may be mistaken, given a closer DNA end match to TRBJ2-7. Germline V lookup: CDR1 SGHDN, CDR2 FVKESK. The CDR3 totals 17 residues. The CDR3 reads CASSSNPAAGGSYEQYF. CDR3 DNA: TGTGCCAGCAGCTCCAACCCGGCAGCGGGGGGTTCCTACGAGCAGTACTTC.

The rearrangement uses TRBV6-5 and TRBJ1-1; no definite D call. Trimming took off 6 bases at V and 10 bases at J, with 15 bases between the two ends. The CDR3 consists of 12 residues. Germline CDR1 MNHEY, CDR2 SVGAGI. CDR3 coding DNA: TGTGCCAGCAGGGATACCGGGAGCAGAGCTTTCTTT. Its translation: CASRDTGSRAFF.

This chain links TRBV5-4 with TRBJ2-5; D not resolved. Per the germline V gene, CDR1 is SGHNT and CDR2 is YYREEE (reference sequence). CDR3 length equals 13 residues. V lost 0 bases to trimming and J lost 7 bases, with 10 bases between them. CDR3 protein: CASSLDPTGTQYF. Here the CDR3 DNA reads TGTGCCAGCAGCTTGGACCCCACTGGGACCCAGTACTTC. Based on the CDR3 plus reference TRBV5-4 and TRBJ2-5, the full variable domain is ETGVTQSPTHLIKTRGQQVTLRCSSQSGHNTVSWYQQALGQGPQFIFQYYREEENGRGNFPPRFSGLQFPNYSSELNVNALELDDSALYLCASSLDPTGTQYFGPGTRLLVL.

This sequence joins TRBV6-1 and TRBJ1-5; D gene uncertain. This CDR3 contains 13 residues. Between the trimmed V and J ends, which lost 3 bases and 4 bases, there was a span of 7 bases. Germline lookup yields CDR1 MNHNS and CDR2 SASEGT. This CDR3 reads CASSDGGNQPQHF. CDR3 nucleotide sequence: TGTGCCAGCAGTGATGGAGGGAATCAGCCCCAGCATTTT.

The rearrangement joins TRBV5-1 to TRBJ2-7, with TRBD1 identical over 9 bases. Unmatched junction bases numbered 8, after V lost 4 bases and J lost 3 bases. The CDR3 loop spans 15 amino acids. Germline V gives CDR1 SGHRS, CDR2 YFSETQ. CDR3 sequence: CASSQPGQGNYEQYF. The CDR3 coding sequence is TGCGCCAGCAGCCAGCCGGGACAGGGAAACTACGAGCAGTACTTC.

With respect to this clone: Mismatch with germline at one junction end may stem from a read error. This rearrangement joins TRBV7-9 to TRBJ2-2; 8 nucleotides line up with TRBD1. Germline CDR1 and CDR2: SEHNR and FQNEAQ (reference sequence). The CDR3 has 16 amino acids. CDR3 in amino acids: CSSSRLGQGATGELFF. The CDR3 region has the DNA TGTTCCAGCAGCCGTCTAGGACAGGGTGCCACCGGGGAGCTGTTTTTT. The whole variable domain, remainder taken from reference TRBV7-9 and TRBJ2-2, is DTGVSQNPRHKITKRGQNVTFRCDPISEHNRLYWYRQTLGQGPEFLTYFQNEAQLEKSRLLSDRFSAERPKGSFSTLEIQRTEQGDSAMYLCSSSRLGQGATGELFFGEGSRLTVL.

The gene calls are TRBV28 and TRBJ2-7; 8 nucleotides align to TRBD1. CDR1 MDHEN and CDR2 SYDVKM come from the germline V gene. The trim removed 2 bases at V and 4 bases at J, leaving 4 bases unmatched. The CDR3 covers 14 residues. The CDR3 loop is CASSLDRGAYEQYF. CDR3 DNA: TGTGCCAGCAGTTTAGACAGGGGCGCGTACGAGCAGTACTTC.

This CDR3 is CASSGGTGQGYYNEQFF. The CDR3 region has the DNA TGTGCCAGCAGCGGAGGAACGGGACAGGGGTACTACAATGAGCAGTTCTTC. The chain carries TRBV9 and TRBJ2-1, with 10 bases lining up with TRBD1. The CDR3 sequence is 17 residues long. The germline CDR1 and CDR2 sequences are SGDLS and YYNGEE. V lost 3 bases and J lost 3; bases outside the gene matches: 9.

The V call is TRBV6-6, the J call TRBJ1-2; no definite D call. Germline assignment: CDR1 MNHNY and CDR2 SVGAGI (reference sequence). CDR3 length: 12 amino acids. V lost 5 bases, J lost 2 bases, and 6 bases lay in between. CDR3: CASSEGNYGYTF. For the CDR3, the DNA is TGTGCCAGCAGTGAGGGAAACTATGGCTACACCTTC.

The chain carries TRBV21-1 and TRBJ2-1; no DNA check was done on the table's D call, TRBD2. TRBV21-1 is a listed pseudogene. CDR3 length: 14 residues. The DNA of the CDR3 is TGTGCCGCGGCGACTAGCGGGAGACACAATGAGCAGTTCTTC. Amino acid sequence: CAAATSGRHNEQFF.

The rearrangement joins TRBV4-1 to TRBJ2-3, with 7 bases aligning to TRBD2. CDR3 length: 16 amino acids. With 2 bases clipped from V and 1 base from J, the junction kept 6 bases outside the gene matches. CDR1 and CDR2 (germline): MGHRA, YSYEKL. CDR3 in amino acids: CASSQRERGRTDTQYF. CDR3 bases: TGCGCCAGCAGCCAACGGGAGCGGGGACGCACAGATACGCAGTATTTT.